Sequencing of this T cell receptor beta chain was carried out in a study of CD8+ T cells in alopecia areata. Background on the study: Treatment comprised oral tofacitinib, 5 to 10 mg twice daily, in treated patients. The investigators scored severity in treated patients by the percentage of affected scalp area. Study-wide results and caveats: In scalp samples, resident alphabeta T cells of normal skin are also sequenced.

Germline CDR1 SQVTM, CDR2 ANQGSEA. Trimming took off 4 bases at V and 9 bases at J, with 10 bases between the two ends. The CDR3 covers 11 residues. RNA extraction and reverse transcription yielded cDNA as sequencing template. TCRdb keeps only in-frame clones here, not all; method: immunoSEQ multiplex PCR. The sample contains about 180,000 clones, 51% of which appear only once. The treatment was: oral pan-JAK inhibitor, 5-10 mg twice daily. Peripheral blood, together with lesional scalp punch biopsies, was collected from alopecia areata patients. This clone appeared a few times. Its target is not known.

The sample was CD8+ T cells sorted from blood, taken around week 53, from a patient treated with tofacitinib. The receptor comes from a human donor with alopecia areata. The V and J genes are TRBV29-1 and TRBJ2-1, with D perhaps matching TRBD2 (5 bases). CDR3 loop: CSVVGGGEQFF. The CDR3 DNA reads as TGCAGCGTTGTAGGAGGAGGTGAGCAGTTCTTC.